This T cell receptor (beta chain) stems from a study of T cell repertoires in cytomegalovirus infection. Study-wide context: In public TCR beta signatures, there were indications of both CMV infection and matching HLA type. Points from the study as a whole: Based on cumulative public TCR beta family frequency, carriers of CMV plus the relevant HLA were identified. Dominating the ex vivo response were HLA-C-restricted CMV-specific TCR beta clonotypes.

This clonotype has at least ten counts. The antigen is not known. TCRdb used MiXCR to reprocess the reads, holding one entry per CDR3 protein. Here the sample spans some 150,000 distinct CDR3 sequences, about 6.5% being singletons. This CDR3 is 18 amino acids long. The ends lost 3 bases at V and 5 bases at J; junction bases unmatched: 17. Germline V gene data show CDR1 as DFQATT and CDR2 as SNEGSKA (reference sequence). The rearrangement uses TRBV20-1 and TRBJ1-4; 8 bases match TRBD1. Material for sequencing was PBMCs. The receptor comes from a human donor in good health (CMV status not recorded). Some clones in this sample may be carry-over from other donors' samples. CDR3 protein: CSASSVLLGTGPNEKLFF. In DNA form, the CDR3 reads TGCAGTGCTAGCTCAGTTCTTTTAGGGACAGGCCCAAATGAAAAACTGTTTTTT.